The clone carrying this T cell receptor beta chain occurred a few times. The antigen is undetermined. The sample belongs to a study of vaccination and CD4 T cells after COVID-19. Study summary: Blood was drawn a median around 71 days post second dose, range 14 to 241. Control cultures were supplied with a CEFX pool, an HIV-1 Nef pool, or no peptide at all.

Time point defined: late sampling 161 to 241 days after vaccination in a few convalescent patients. Specified treatment: approximately 10-day PBMC culture with coronavirus spike peptide pools or control peptides (ViraFEST assay). Once obtained from cultured CD4+ T cells, the DNA was sequenced using the Oncomine TCR Beta short-read assay. In TCRdb, the PCR reads were re-called with MiXCR into one record per CDR3 protein. Of 20,000 or so distinct CDR3 sequences in the sample, less than 40% were seen once. This CDR3 comprises 15 residues. Trimming removed 5 bases from V and 0 bases from J, with 8 bases in between. CDR1 and CDR2 from the germline V gene are SGHTA and FQGNSA.

Sequences were derived from CD4+ T cells from blood, cultured in vitro, sampled about 7 months after SARS-CoV-2 vaccination. This sequence joins TRBV7-2 and TRBJ1-6; D is uncertain. The TCR originated in a human donor who had recovered from COVID-19. The CDR3 nucleotides read TGTGCCAGCAGCGGATTGAGCTCCTATAATTCACCCCTCCACTTT. This codes for CASSGLSSYNSPLHF.